This section outlines one T cell receptor beta chain sequence together with its context. Its antigen remains unidentified. cDNA libraries for TRB were generated by 5' RACE incorporating UMI labels. No DNA is given; TCRdb re-called the 5' RACE reads and lists each CDR3 protein once. This table lists some 140,000 distinct CDR3 sequences. The data are from a study of CXCR3-negative and CXCR3-positive naive CD8 T cells. CDR3 length: 16 amino acids. Per germline, CDR1 LGHDT and CDR2 YNNKEL (reference sequence). General study findings and limits: For CXCR3-positive naive cells, TRB CDR3s were more hydrophobic than those of CXCR3-negative naive cells.

The specimen was naive CXCR3+ CD8+ T cells from blood. Subset noted: CD45RO-CCR7+CD27+CD95- naive CD8+ T cells expressing CXCR3 (TNR3+). This clonotype was obtained from a human donor in good health. Some clones in this sample may be carry-over from other donors' samples. The chain has TRBV3-1 and TRBJ2-1. The CDR3 spells CASSQKVPTTTYEQFF.